These 27 T cell receptor beta chains were all obtained from the same sample, sequenced in a study of T cells in Graves' hyperthyroidism and ophthalmopathy. Amplified TCR beta CDR3 regions derived from RNA transcripts. Researchers ran a first-round RT-PCR on the TCR CDR3 using the HTBI primer set. TCRdb re-derived calls from the multiplex PCR reads in MiXCR, one entry per CDR3 protein. Here the sample spans about 560,000 distinct CDR3 sequences, roughly 17% being singletons. What was sequenced was blood. Source of these receptors: a woman aged 18-29 years with Graves' hyperthyroidism.

This clonotype was found a few times. This chain links TRBV14 with TRBJ1-1, with D perhaps TRBD1 (5 bases). This CDR3 contains 16 residues. V was clipped by 1 base and J by 6 bases, with 18 bases between them. Germline values: CDR1 SGHDN, CDR2 FVKESK. This CDR3 is CASSQAVHRGKAEAFF. DNA of the CDR3: TGTGCCAGCAGCCAAGCCGTTCACCGGGGGAAGGCTGAAGCTTTCTTT. Full variable domain (outside the CDR3, taken from reference TRBV14 and TRBJ1-1): EAGVTQFPSHSVIEKGQTVTLRCDPISGHDNLYWYRRVMGKEIKFLLHFVKESKQDESGMPNNRFLAERTGGTYSTLKVQPAELEDSGVYFCASSQAVHRGKAEAFFGQGTRLTVV.

This sequence joins TRBV27 and TRBJ2-7; possible D gene TRBD2, 6 bases. Between the trimmed V and J ends, which lost 5 bases and 4 bases, there was a span of 21 bases. The CDR3 runs 16 residues. Germline CDR1 MNHEY, CDR2 SMNVEV (reference sequence). The CDR3 DNA sequence: TGTGCCAGCAGTAACATTCTAGCGAAGGGGTCGTACGAGCAGTACTTC. Translating gives CASSNILAKGSYEQYF.

Concerning this clonotype itself: Possible read error: a much larger clone is one base away. The chain combines TRBV7-9 with TRBJ2-1, with TRBD2 matching over 10 bases. Trimming removed 8 bases from V and 8 bases from J; junction bases left unmatched: 12. CDR3 length: 15 amino acids. The germline V gene has CDR1 SEHNR and CDR2 FQNEAQ (reference sequence). The CDR3, as DNA: TGTGCCAGCGGCTATGAGGGACTAGCGTTATATGAGCAGTTCTTC. It codes for CASGYEGLALYEQFF.

This clonotype was counted only a few times. One junction end disagrees with the germline gene, perhaps due to a read error. In DNA, the CDR3 is TGTGCCAGCAGTTTGGAGGGATTCTCCTACGAGCGGTACTTC. This translates into CASSLEGFSYERYF. This chain connects TRBV28 to TRBJ2-7; D is possibly TRBD2 (6 bases). The CDR3 length is 14 residues. CDR1 MDHEN and CDR2 SYDVKM come from the germline V gene.

In this sample, this clonotype turned up many times. The chain uses TRBV20-1 and TRBJ1-2; 8 bases are a match to TRBD1. The germline V gene encodes CDR1 DFQATT and CDR2 SNEGSKA (reference sequence). There are 13 residues in the CDR3. Trimming removed 5 bases from V and 4 bases from J; junction bases left unmatched: 6. CDR3 bases: TGCAGTGCTGGATGGGGACAGGCCTATGGCTACACCTTC. This encodes CSAGWGQAYGYTF.

This clonotype was counted ten times or more. The V call is TRBV28, the J call TRBJ2-1; 7 nucleotides align to TRBD2. V gave up 3 bases and J gave up 0 bases; unmatched junction bases: 11. CDR1 and CDR2 from the germline V gene are MDHEN and SYDVKM. CDR3 size: 18 residues. CDR3 protein: CASSLAGSGTSSYNEQFF. CDR3 sequence (DNA): TGTGCCAGCAGTTTGGCCGGGAGCGGGACCAGCTCCTACAATGAGCAGTTCTTC.

This clonotype was recorded many times. The CDR3 bases are TGTGCCAGCAGTTTATTATCTTCACCCCTCCACTTT. Translating it yields CASSLLSSPLHF. This chain uses TRBV28 with TRBJ1-6; D remains unclear. Per germline, CDR1 MDHEN and CDR2 SYDVKM. Trimming removed 1 base at V and 9 bases at J, with 4 bases between. This CDR3 is built from 12 residues.

This clonotype appeared many times. The chain couples TRBV20-1 to TRBJ2-7, with 7 positions matching TRBD2. V was clipped by 1 base and J by 3 bases; unmatched bases: 12. Germline V gives CDR1 DFQATT, CDR2 SNEGSKA (reference sequence). The CDR3 loop spans 16 amino acids. The CDR3 nucleotides are TGCAGTGCTAGAGTAGTGACCAGGGACTACGACTACGAGCAGTACTTC. Encoded protein: CSARVVTRDYDYEQYF.

The sample holds many counts of this clonotype. The rearrangement links TRBV30 to TRBJ1-2; D gene unclear. The CDR3 sequence is 13 residues long. V was pared by 0 bases and J by 0 bases, with 5 bases between. From germline, CDR1 is GTSNPN and CDR2 SVGIG (reference sequence). This chain's CDR3 is CAWSVSTNYGYTF. CDR3 coding DNA: TGTGCCTGGAGTGTCAGTACTAACTATGGCTACACCTTC. Based on the CDR3 plus reference TRBV30 and TRBJ1-2, the full variable domain is SQTIHQWPATLVQPVGSPLSLECTVEGTSNPNLYWYRQAAGRGLQLLFYSVGIGQISSEVPQNLSASRPQDRQFILSSKKLLLSDSGFYLCAWSVSTNYGYTFGSGTRLTVV.

This clonotype has just a few counts. The gene calls are TRBV6-5 and TRBJ2-2, with 7 bases aligning to TRBD1. V lost 4 bases to trimming and J lost 4 bases; unmatched junction nucleotides: 6. This CDR3 comprises 15 residues. The germline V gene encodes CDR1 MNHEY and CDR2 SVGAGI. The CDR3 DNA reads as TGTGCCAGCAGTTTGACAGGGCTTAGCACCGGGGAGCTGTTTTTT. It codes for CASSLTGLSTGELFF.

This clonotype was recorded at least ten times. This chain connects TRBV11-3 to TRBJ1-6; 8 bases fit TRBD1. V was clipped by 1 base and J by 8 bases; unmatched bases: 4. CDR1 and CDR2 (germline): SGHNT, YENEEA. The CDR3 sequence is 15 residues long. CDR3 sequence reads: CASSLGTGGYSPLHF. CDR3 DNA sequence: TGTGCCAGCAGCTTAGGAACAGGGGGATATTCACCCCTCCACTTT.

This clonotype occurred many times. CDR3 amino acids: CSATGTIISTDTQYF. CDR3 sequence (DNA): TGCAGTGCCACCGGGACTATAATCAGCACAGATACGCAGTATTTT. V and J are TRBV20-1 and TRBJ2-3, with 7 bases fitting TRBD2. The CDR3 covers 15 residues. Trimming at V came to 6 bases and at J to 0 bases, leaving 9 bases not matched to a gene. Germline V gene lookup returns CDR1 DFQATT and CDR2 SNEGSKA (reference sequence).

The chain is built from TRBV19 and TRBJ2-3; no clear D gene. The CDR3 runs to 15 residues. V was trimmed by 1 base and J by 0 bases, leaving 8 bases between them. Germline V gene sequence: CDR1 LNHDA, CDR2 SQIVND (reference sequence). In DNA, the CDR3 is TGTGCCAGTAGTATAGCACCGGACAGCACAGATACGCAGTATTTT. Residues: CASSIAPDSTDTQYF. The full variable domain, with the rest looked up from reference TRBV19 and TRBJ2-3, is DGGITQSPKYLFRKEGQNVTLSCEQNLNHDAMYWYRQDPGQGLRLIYYSQIVNDFQKGDIAEGYSVSREKKESFPLTVTSAQKNPTAFYLCASSIAPDSTDTQYFGPGTRLTVL.

There are many counts of this clonotype. The chain carries TRBV7-9 and TRBJ2-5; 9 nucleotides line up with TRBD2. Germline loops: CDR1 SEHNR, CDR2 FQNEAQ (reference sequence). V lost 3 bases, J lost 3 bases, and 5 bases stayed unmatched. The CDR3 consists of 15 residues. CDR3 amino acids: CASSLFLAGKETQYF. The CDR3 nucleotides are TGTGCCAGCAGCTTGTTTCTAGCGGGAAAAGAGACCCAGTACTTC.

V usage is TRBV7-6 and J usage is TRBJ1-4; tentative D call: TRBD1 (5 bases). The ends were cut back, 4 bases at V and 0 bases at J, with 15 bases in the middle. The CDR3 has 17 amino acids. Germline CDR1 reads SGHVS; CDR2 reads FNYEAQ. The CDR3 region has the DNA TGTGCCAGCAGCTCGCCGAGGGGAACCGCAACTAATGAAAAACTGTTTTTT. This sequence encodes CASSSPRGTATNEKLFF.

This clonotype was seen at least ten times. The V gene is TRBV12-5, the J gene TRBJ2-1; D may be TRBD2 (7 bases). The CDR3 length is 13 residues. The germline V and J ends were trimmed by 6 bases and 10 bases, with 16 bases remaining between them. Germline V gene data show CDR1 as LGHNT and CDR2 as FRNRAP. For the CDR3, the DNA is TGTGCTAGTGGGACCGCCTGGGGGGGCGAGCAGTTCTTC. Protein product: CASGTAWGGEQFF.

This rearrangement joins TRBV2 to TRBJ1-4; TRBD1 matches 9 bases. Germline assignment: CDR1 SNHLY and CDR2 FYNNEI. This CDR3 has 18 amino acids. V shed 1 base, J shed 0 bases, and the junction held 6 bases outside the gene matches. CDR3 bases: TGTGCCAGCAGTGAAGGAACTGGGACAGGGTCAACTAATGAAAAACTGTTTTTT. It yields the protein CASSEGTGTGSTNEKLFF.

This clonotype showed up many times. The chain has TRBV20-1 and TRBJ2-7; TRBD2 matches at 9 bases. Per germline, CDR1 DFQATT and CDR2 SNEGSKA (reference sequence). This CDR3 contains 16 residues. J gave up 1 base and V 0 bases, and 7 bases lay outside the gene matches. CDR3 sequence: CSARDGAGGPSYEQYF. The CDR3 region has the DNA TGCAGTGCTAGAGATGGGGCGGGAGGGCCGTCCTACGAGCAGTACTTC.

This clonotype was seen many times. The chain joins TRBV6-1 to TRBJ1-1; 8 bases fit TRBD1. The CDR3 covers 15 residues. Unmatched junction bases numbered 10, after V lost 5 bases and J lost 5 bases. Germline V gene lookup returns CDR1 MNHNS and CDR2 SASEGT. Here the CDR3 DNA reads TGTGCCAGCAGTTATATCGCAGGGGGCTGGACTGAAGCTTTCTTT. Translating it yields CASSYIAGGWTEAFF.

The sample holds many counts of this clonotype. J is TRBJ1-5 and V is TRBV20-1, with D maybe TRBD1 (6 bases). Trimming took 3 bases from V and 0 from J, leaving 18 bases between them. The CDR3 totals 17 residues. The germline CDR1 and CDR2 sequences are DFQATT and SNEGSKA (reference sequence). The CDR3 here is CSASQTGQMYSNQPQHF. The CDR3 DNA sequence: TGCAGTGCTAGCCAAACAGGACAGATGTATAGCAATCAGCCCCAGCATTTT.

This clonotype was observed many times. The CDR3 DNA sequence: TGCAGTACCTACGGGGGGTTAGGGCAAGAGACCCAGTACTTC. Its translation: CSTYGGLGQETQYF. The V call is TRBV20-1, the J call TRBJ2-5; 7 nucleotides align to TRBD2. Unmatched junction bases numbered 11, after V lost 8 bases and J lost 2 bases. The CDR3 runs to 14 residues. The germline V gene encodes CDR1 DFQATT and CDR2 SNEGSKA (reference sequence).

The V call is TRBV7-9, the J call TRBJ2-1; D is possibly TRBD2 (5 bases). The CDR3 runs 14 residues. Looked up from germline, CDR1 is SEHNR and CDR2 is FQNEAQ (reference sequence). V dropped 5 bases and J dropped 3 bases, with 11 bases sitting between them. The CDR3 DNA is TGTGCCAGCAGCACCTACCGGGACTACAATGAGCAGTTCTTC. Translation: CASSTYRDYNEQFF.

This clonotype was seen a single time. A much larger clone differs by one base, so this may be a read error. The J gene is TRBJ2-1, the V gene TRBV5-1, with 8 bases aligning to TRBD2. Gene TRBJ2-7 matches the end of the DNA better, so the J call may be wrong. Germline values: CDR1 SGHRS, CDR2 YFSETQ. CDR3 length: 14 residues. The CDR3 bases are TGCGCCAGCAGCTTGACTAGCGGATACAATGAGCAGTACTTC. It specifies CASSLTSGYNEQYF.

This clonotype was seen ten or more times. V is TRBV20-1 and J is TRBJ2-7, with TRBD1 as a possible D gene (5 bases). Trimming took 7 bases from V and 6 from J, leaving 13 bases between them. Germline V gene sequence: CDR1 DFQATT, CDR2 SNEGSKA (reference sequence). CDR3 length equals 11 residues. CDR3 residues: CSVLGPGEQYF. DNA for the CDR3: TGCAGTGTACTGGGGCCGGGCGAGCAGTACTTC.

This clonotype was seen more than once but under ten times. The chain has TRBV6-1 and TRBJ2-6; 8 bases are shared with TRBD2. Germline CDR1 is MNHNS and CDR2 is SASEGT. The trim removed 4 bases at V and 0 bases at J, leaving 11 bases unmatched. This CDR3 region has 19 residues. This chain's CDR3 is CASSALGGALYSGANVLTF. CDR3 nucleotide sequence: TGTGCCAGCAGTGCCCTCGGGGGGGCCCTTTACTCTGGGGCCAACGTCCTGACTTTC.

There are many counts of this clonotype. The chain has TRBV7-3 and TRBJ2-1; tentatively, D is TRBD1 (6 bases). The CDR3 runs to 19 residues. Per germline, CDR1 SGHTA and CDR2 FQGTGA. V lost 2 bases and J 0 bases, leaving 20 bases between the germline ends. In DNA, the CDR3 is TGTGCCAGCAGCTTAGGTGGCAGGGGAGTAGGGAGCTCCTACAATGAGCAGTTCTTC. Translating gives CASSLGGRGVGSSYNEQFF. Filled out from reference TRBV7-3 and TRBJ2-1, the complete variable domain reads GAGVSQTPSNKVTEKGKYVELRCDPISGHTALYWYRQSLGQGPEFLIYFQGTGAADDSGLPNDRFFAVRPEGSVSTLKIQRTERGDSAVYLCASSLGGRGVGSSYNEQFFGPGTRLTVL.

The V gene is TRBV3-1, the J gene TRBJ1-2; 7 nucleotides agree with TRBD1. Germline trimming cut 2 bases from V and 5 bases from J; bases unmatched to any gene: 17. This CDR3 has 18 amino acids. The germline CDR1 and CDR2 sequences are LGHDT and YNNKEL (reference sequence). CDR3 protein: CASSQIRDDPTGAYGYTF. The CDR3 nucleotides read TGTGCCAGCAGCCAAATCCGGGACGACCCCACAGGGGCGTATGGCTACACCTTC.